Given below is one T cell receptor (beta chain) in context. In the source study's methods: Estimated nucleated cell counts came from reference gene primer amplification. Profiling relied on immunoSEQ multiplex PCR, and the TCRdb table lists in-frame clones only, not all of them. The DNA gave D and trimming, while V, J and clone size come from that table. The sample contains over 15,000 clones, 85% of which appear only once. Germline-derived CDR1 and CDR2 are LGHDT and YNNKEL (reference sequence). Unmatched junction bases numbered 4, after V lost 4 bases and J lost 7 bases. The CDR3 runs 13 residues. The sample is drawn from a study of blood T cell repertoires in COVID-19. Across the study: Acute and convalescent COVID-19 samples came from the United States, Italy and Spain. PBMCs, B-cell-depleted T cells, or T cells were the source of the cDNA or gDNA that made up the material.

This chain uses TRBV3-1 (or the pseudogene TRBV3-2) with TRBJ1-2; TRBD1 agrees at 9 bases. This clonotype was obtained from an elderly man with acute or convalescent COVID-19. Source material: peripheral blood. CDR3 region: CASSPRTGAGYTF. The CDR3 nucleotides read TGTGCCAGCAGCCCCCGGACAGGGGCTGGCTACACCTTC.